This is a list of T cell receptor beta chains from one sample in a study of human T cells and chemical hapten exposure. TCRdb re-derived calls from the RACE reads in MiXCR, one entry per CDR3 protein. The data show under 40,000 distinct CDR3 sequences, around 12% seen once. Source: whole blood, taken in connection with sensitization to the hapten diphenylcyclopropenone (DPC). These receptors were collected from a woman between 40 and 55 years old with alopecia areata. Some clones in this sample may be carry-over from other donors' samples. The CDR3 runs from the conserved cysteine through the conserved F or W. A D gene is named only where the DNA matches it firmly. Size tells how often a clone was seen (once, few, many) or the class of an expanded clone, and some rows leave it out.

TRBJ1-1,TRBV4-3,many,NA,CASSQDRGVEAFF,TGCGCCAGCAGCCAAGATCGGGGGGTAGAAGCTTTCTTT
TRBJ2-4,TRBV12-3/TRBV12-4,many,NA,CASSFGGKNIQYF,TGTGCCAGCAGTTTCGGAGGCAAAAACATTCAGTACTTC
TRBJ2-2,TRBV7-3,many,TRBD1,CASSSTPGGTGELFF,TGTGCCAGCAGCTCCACCCCAGGGGGCACCGGGGAGCTGTTTTTT
TRBJ1-5,TRBV2,many,NA,CASKGRTNSNQPQHF,TGTGCCAGCAAAGGACGGACAAATAGCAATCAGCCCCAGCATTTT
TRBJ2-3,TRBV7-9,many,NA,CASSLIWDNTDTQYF,TGTGCCAGCAGCTTAATTTGGGACAACACAGATACGCAGTATTTT
TRBJ2-2,TRBV2,many,NA,CASSNLGTGELFF,TGTGCCAGCAGTAATTTAGGAACCGGGGAGCTGTTTTTT
TRBJ1-4,TRBV12-3/TRBV12-4,many,NA,CASSLQVLGLGEKLFF,TGTGCCAGCAGTCTACAGGTCTTGGGGCTAGGTGAAAAACTGTTTTTT
TRBJ2-5,TRBV5-1,few,NA,CASSPRMEAETQYF,TGCGCCAGCAGCCCTCGTATGGAAGCAGAGACCCAGTACTTC
TRBJ2-3,TRBV25-1,NA,TRBD2,CASTRRLAGSTDTQYF,TGTGCCAGCACCCGAAGGCTAGCGGGGAGCACAGATACGCAGTATTTT
TRBJ1-1,TRBV7-2,many,NA,CASSLEVGNEAFF,TGTGCCAGCAGCTTAGAAGTGGGGAATGAAGCTTTCTTT
TRBJ1-1,TRBV20-1,NA,TRBD1,CSARDGTGGRWTEAFF,TGCAGTGCTAGAGATGGGACAGGGGGGAGGTGGACTGAAGCTTTCTTT
TRBJ2-7,TRBV11-2,few,NA,CASSSVKGLSTYEQYF,TGTGCCAGCAGCTCAGTTAAGGGACTTTCCACCTACGAGCAGTACTTC
TRBJ2-5,TRBV20-1,NA,TRBD2,CSARLVAGAGSETQYF,TGCAGTGCTAGGCTAGTAGCGGGAGCTGGGAGTGAGACCCAGTACTTC
TRBJ1-6,TRBV7-8,few,NA,CASSSAGVSYNSPLHF,TGTGCCAGCAGCTCAGCGGGGGTTTCCTATAATTCACCCCTCCACTTT
TRBJ1-1,TRBV28,NA,NA,CASSSWVAFF,TGTGCCAGCAGTTCTTGGGTAGCTTTCTTT
TRBJ2-7,TRBV5-1,few,TRBD1,CASTHRDRGRVEQYF,TGCGCCAGCACCCACCGGGACAGGGGCCGGGTCGAGCAGTACTTC
TRBJ2-7,TRBV19,few,NA,CASSVTRSYEQYF,TGTGCCAGTAGCGTTACTCGTAGCTACGAGCAGTACTTC
TRBJ2-7,TRBV29-1,many,NA,CSVWHWDGSYEQYF,TGCAGCGTTTGGCATTGGGACGGCTCCTACGAGCAGTACTTC
TRBJ1-3,TRBV7-8,NA,NA,CASSLASGSGNTIYF,TGTGCCAGCAGCTTAGCGTCCGGTTCTGGAAACACCATATATTTT
TRBJ2-1,TRBV7-3,many,TRBD2,CASSLSVAGGRMVF,TGTGCCAGCAGCTTATCGGTAGCGGGAGGCCGGATGGTCTTC
TRBJ2-3,TRBV6-5,few,NA,CASSYGGASTDTQYF,TGTGCCAGCAGTTACGGCGGTGCTAGCACAGATACGCAGTATTTT
TRBJ2-5,TRBV5-1,NA,NA,CASSLIVGETQYF,TGCGCCAGCAGCTTGATCGTCGGAGAGACCCAGTACTTC
TRBJ1-2,TRBV3-1,few,TRBD1,CASSQDQRQGAYGYTF,TGTGCCAGCAGCCAAGATCAAAGACAGGGGGCTTATGGCTACACCTTC
TRBJ2-5,TRBV7-2,many,TRBD2,CASSLSPSGGQETQYF,TGTGCCAGCAGCTTATCCCCTAGCGGGGGACAAGAGACCCAGTACTTC
TRBJ2-4,TRBV12-3/TRBV12-4,many,NA,CASSRRSSMPYF,TGTGCCAGCAGTCGACGGTCGTCAATGCCATACTTC
TRBJ2-6,TRBV28,NA,NA,CASSPQVGANVLTF,TGTGCCAGCAGTCCCCAGGTTGGGGCCAACGTCCTGACTTTC
TRBJ2-7,TRBV27,many,NA,CASKPTGSYEQYF,TGTGCCAGCAAACCCACAGGGAGTTACGAGCAGTACTTC
TRBJ2-2,TRBV5-6,few,NA,CASSLGWGSGELFF,TGTGCCAGCAGCTTGGGATGGGGTTCCGGGGAGCTGTTTTTT
TRBJ2-1,TRBV29-1,NA,TRBD1,CSVGQGTQFF,TGCAGCGTGGGACAGGGAACGCAGTTCTTC
TRBJ2-5,TRBV11-3,NA,NA,CASSSSVDRQETQYF,TGTGCCAGCAGCTCGTCCGTGGACAGACAAGAGACCCAGTACTTC
TRBJ2-5,TRBV7-9,few,NA,CASSLAAGTEETQYF,TGTGCCAGCAGCTTAGCCGCGGGGACAGAAGAGACCCAGTACTTC
TRBJ1-1,TRBV29-1,many,NA,CSVKYPEVDTEAFF,TGCAGCGTCAAGTATCCGGAGGTGGACACTGAAGCTTTCTTT
TRBJ2-7,TRBV21-1,few,NA,CASSKEMVIYEQYF,TGTGCCAGCAGCAAGGAGATGGTTATCTACGAGCAGTACTTC
TRBJ2-7,TRBV5-1,NA,TRBD1,CASSLGQGSNEQYF,TGCGCCAGCAGCTTGGGACAGGGGTCCAACGAGCAGTACTTC
TRBJ2-3,TRBV20-1,many,NA,CSARKLDSTDTQYF,TGCAGTGCTAGAAAGTTGGACAGCACAGATACGCAGTATTTT
TRBJ2-1,TRBV25-1,few,NA,CASGGTPFPNEQFF,TGTGCCAGCGGTGGGACACCCTTTCCCAATGAGCAGTTCTTC
TRBJ1-1,TRBV5-5,NA,NA,CASSLFEGPTNEAFF,TGTGCCAGCAGCTTGTTCGAGGGGCCGACCAATGAAGCTTTCTTT
TRBJ2-7,TRBV29-1,NA,NA,CSVERSPYEQYF,TGCAGCGTTGAAAGATCACCCTACGAGCAGTACTTC
TRBJ2-3,TRBV9,few,NA,CASSSQTGLIGDTQYF,TGTGCCAGCAGCTCCCAGACAGGCCTCATTGGAGATACGCAGTATTTT
TRBJ2-3,TRBV28,NA,TRBD1,CASTLQGSDTQYF,TGTGCCAGCACCCTACAGGGGTCAGATACGCAGTATTTT